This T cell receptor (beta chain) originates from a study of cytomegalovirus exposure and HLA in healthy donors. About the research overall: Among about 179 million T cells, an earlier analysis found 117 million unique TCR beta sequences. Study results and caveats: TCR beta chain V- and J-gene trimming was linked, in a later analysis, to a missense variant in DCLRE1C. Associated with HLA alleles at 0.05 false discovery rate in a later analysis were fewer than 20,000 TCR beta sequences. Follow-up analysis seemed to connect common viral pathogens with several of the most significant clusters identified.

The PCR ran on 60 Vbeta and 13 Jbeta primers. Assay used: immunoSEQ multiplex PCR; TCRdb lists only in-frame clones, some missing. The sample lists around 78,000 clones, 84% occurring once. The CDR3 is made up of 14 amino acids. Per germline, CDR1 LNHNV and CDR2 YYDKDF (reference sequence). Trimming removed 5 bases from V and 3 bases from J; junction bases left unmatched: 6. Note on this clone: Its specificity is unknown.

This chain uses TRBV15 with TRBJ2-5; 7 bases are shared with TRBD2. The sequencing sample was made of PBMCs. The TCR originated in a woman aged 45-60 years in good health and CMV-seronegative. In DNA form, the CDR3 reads TGTGCCACCAGCGGAGGACGGGGGGAAGAGACCCAGTACTTC. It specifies CATSGGRGEETQYF.